Below are 24 T cell receptor beta chains sequenced from a single sample in a study of shared T cell receptors in the human thymus. The method was immunoSEQ multiplex PCR; TCRdb's version includes in-frame clones alone and lacks a portion of them. The sample holds hundreds of thousands of clones, approximately 80% seen once. These same data were also listed under a study on human thymus T cells.

The source material was thymocytes. These receptors were taken from a boy under two years old with a congenital heart defect.

CDR3 nucleotides: TGTGCCAGCAGGAGACTAGCGCCTTTCTCCTACGAGCAGTACTTC. It encodes CASRRLAPFSYEQYF. The chain combines TRBV27 with TRBJ2-7, with TRBD2 identical over 8 bases. CDR1 and CDR2 from the germline V gene are MNHEY and SMNVEV (reference sequence). The trim removed 6 bases at V and 0 bases at J, leaving 7 bases unmatched. The CDR3 totals 15 residues.

The chain is built from TRBV28 and TRBJ2-7, with 8 bases fitting TRBD2. CDR1 and CDR2 (germline): MDHEN, SYDVKM. Losses at the gene ends were 5 bases for V and 5 bases for J; bases not matched to a gene: 8. The CDR3 is 14 residues long. Written as DNA, the CDR3 is TGTGCCAGCAGTCGGACTAGCAATTTCAACGAGCAGTACTTC. Translated, it gives CASSRTSNFNEQYF. Filled out from reference TRBV28 and TRBJ2-7, the complete variable domain reads DVKVTQSSRYLVKRTGEKVFLECVQDMDHENMFWYRQDPGLGLRLIYFSYDVKMKEKGDIPEGYSVSREKKERFSLILESASTNQTSMYLCASSRTSNFNEQYFGPGTRLTVT.

V is TRBV28 and J is TRBJ2-5, with 7 nucleotides matching TRBD2. Germline-derived CDR1 and CDR2 are MDHEN and SYDVKM. The CDR3 runs to 15 residues. J was trimmed by 5 bases and V by 6 bases; bases with no gene match: 12. The CDR3 loop is CASRHRVGRIETQYF. Written as DNA, the CDR3 is TGTGCCAGCAGACATCGGGTCGGGAGGATCGAGACCCAGTACTTC.

The gene calls are TRBV7-8 and TRBJ1-1; D possibly corresponds to TRBD1 (5 bases). From germline, CDR1 is SGHVS and CDR2 FQNEAQ. The germline V and J ends were trimmed by 1 base and 1 base, with 19 bases remaining between them. The CDR3 consists of 18 residues. For the CDR3, the DNA is TGTGCCAGCAGCTTAGGGAGGGGAAGGAGACAGCCGAACACTGAAGCTTTCTTT. Residues: CASSLGRGRRQPNTEAFF. The variable domain in full, completed from reference TRBV7-8 and TRBJ1-1, reads GAGVSQSPRYKVAKRGQDVALRCDPISGHVSLFWYQQALGQGPEFLTYFQNEAQLDKSGLPSDRFFAERPEGSVSTLKIQRTQQEDSAVYLCASSLGRGRRQPNTEAFFGQGTRLTVV.

Here the CDR3 reads CASSSGAASGSKETQYF. The CDR3 DNA reads as TGTGCCAGCAGCTCAGGGGCTGCTAGCGGGAGTAAGGAGACCCAGTACTTC. The rearrangement joins TRBV7-2 to TRBJ2-5; 10 nucleotides match TRBD2. V lost 4 bases and J lost 5; bases outside the gene matches: 13. The germline V gene encodes CDR1 SGHTA and CDR2 FQGNSA. This CDR3 contains 17 residues.

This chain links TRBV12-5 with TRBJ2-1, with 12 positions matching TRBD2. CDR3 length: 19 residues. With 1 base clipped from V and 7 bases from J, the junction kept 14 bases outside the gene matches. Germline V gene lookup returns CDR1 LGHNT and CDR2 FRNRAP. The CDR3 reads CASGLDSEGLAGLWNEQFF. In DNA, the CDR3 is TGTGCTAGTGGTTTGGACAGTGAAGGACTAGCGGGACTGTGGAATGAGCAGTTCTTC.

The V gene is TRBV6-5, the J gene TRBJ2-2; D is ambiguous. The CDR3 extends over 14 amino acids. CDR1 is MNHEY and CDR2 is SVGAGI in the germline V gene. V lost 6 bases, J lost 4 bases, and 12 bases lay in between. The CDR3 loop is CASSVVTGTGELFF. CDR3 bases: TGTGCCAGCAGCGTGGTAACGGGCACCGGGGAGCTGTTTTTT.

The chain links TRBV6-5 to TRBJ2-1; 9 bases fit TRBD1. V lost 6 bases and J lost 6; bases outside the gene matches: 6. The germline V gene encodes CDR1 MNHEY and CDR2 SVGAGI. CDR3 length: 14 residues. The CDR3 here is CASRWTGAINEQFF. CDR3 DNA: TGTGCCAGCAGGTGGACAGGGGCCATCAATGAGCAGTTCTTC.

V usage is TRBV10-3 and J usage is TRBJ2-5; TRBD2 is a possible D gene (5 bases). The CDR3 totals 14 residues. The V end was cut by 3 bases, the J end by 5 bases, with 13 bases between. CDR1 and CDR2 (germline): ENHRY, SYGVKD. The CDR3 coding sequence is TGTGCCATCAGTGACCCGGATGGCGGGGAGACCCAGTACTTC. This codes for CAISDPDGGETQYF.

This clone was counted a few times. This chain joins TRBV27 and TRBJ1-2, with 9 bases that match TRBD1. Losses at the gene ends were 4 bases for V and 8 bases for J; bases not matched to a gene: 11. The CDR3 consists of 15 residues. Germline V gene sequence: CDR1 MNHEY, CDR2 SMNVEV (reference sequence). Here the CDR3 reads CASSSRDRESIGYTF. Written as DNA, the CDR3 is TGTGCCAGCAGTTCCCGGGACAGGGAGTCGATCGGCTACACCTTC.

This clone was detected only once. This likely comes from a read error, as the CDR3 has no conserved phenylalanine or tryptophan at its end. The DNA is omitted, as the CDR3 cannot be located on it reliably, and the CDR3 follows TCRdb's listing. The genes are TRBV5-4 and TRBJ2-7; TRBD2 is the table's D call and was not checked against the DNA. With termini counted, the CDR3 has 12 amino acids. Germline V gene lookup returns CDR1 SGHNT and CDR2 YYREEE (reference sequence). The CDR3 sequence: CASSLKGGSPSI.

The chain links TRBV29-1 to TRBJ2-1; TRBD2 agrees at 11 bases. Germline V gene data show CDR1 as SQVTM and CDR2 as ANQGSEA. After removal of 8 bases from V and 4 bases from J, the junction contained 7 bases not matched to a gene. CDR3 size: 14 residues. CDR3 residues: CSFEGLAAYNEQFF. For the CDR3, the DNA is TGCAGCTTCGAGGGACTAGCGGCTTACAATGAGCAGTTCTTC.

The chain has TRBV4-2 and TRBJ1-5; D uncertain. The CDR3 covers 16 residues. CDR1 and CDR2 (germline): LGHNA, YNFKEQ. V was clipped by 1 base and J by 6 bases, with 16 bases between them. CDR3 sequence (DNA): TGTGCCAGCAGCCAAGTATCTACCGAGTCGGGTCAGCCCCAGCATTTT. This gives the protein CASSQVSTESGQPQHF.

The gene calls are TRBV4-2 and TRBJ2-5; TRBD2 agrees at 10 bases. CDR1 LGHNA and CDR2 YNFKEQ come from the germline V gene. CDR3 size: 15 residues. The J segment lost 1 base and the V segment lost 4 bases, leaving 3 bases of the junction unmatched. CDR3 in DNA: TGTGCCAGCAGCCCTAGCGGGAGCGCCCAAGAGACCCAGTACTTC. It translates to CASSPSGSAQETQYF.

The chain employs TRBV6-5 and TRBJ1-1; D remains unclear. This CDR3 has 11 amino acids. Looked up from germline, CDR1 is MNHEY and CDR2 is SVGAGI. The ends were cut back, 6 bases at V and 2 bases at J, with 4 bases in the middle. CDR3 loop: CASSTNTEAFF. CDR3 sequence (DNA): TGTGCCAGCAGCACAAACACTGAAGCTTTCTTT.

This chain links TRBV27 with TRBJ2-1, with D perhaps matching TRBD2 (6 bases). The CDR3 covers 16 residues. Germline loops: CDR1 MNHEY, CDR2 SMNVEV (reference sequence). V was shortened by 0 bases and J by 0 bases, with 9 bases between the two germline ends. The CDR3 DNA sequence: TGTGCCAGCAGTTTATCTCGGGGGTACTCCTACAATGAGCAGTTCTTC. Translation gives CASSLSRGYSYNEQFF.

Turning to this clone: This CDR3 is also generated by other DNA sequences in the sample. This rearrangement joins TRBV18 to TRBJ2-1; TRBD2 agrees at 7 bases. The length of the CDR3 is 14 residues. The V and J ends lost 0 bases and 4 bases, in that order; junction bases with no gene match: 0. The germline gives CDR1 KGHSH, CDR2 LQKENI. The CDR3 DNA sequence: TGTGCCAGCTCACCACCGGGAGGGTACAATGAGCAGTTCTTC. Residues: CASSPPGGYNEQFF.

J is TRBJ2-1 and V is TRBV4-3; 11 bases line up with TRBD2. V gave up 1 base and J gave up 7 bases; unmatched junction bases: 21. Per germline, CDR1 LGHNA and CDR2 YSLEER. The CDR3 covers 21 residues. The chain's CDR3 is CASSQAIGGPGLADTRNEQFF. As DNA, the CDR3 is TGCGCCAGCAGCCAAGCGATCGGGGGCCCGGGACTAGCGGACACAAGGAATGAGCAGTTCTTC.

The CDR3 nucleotides are TGTGCCTGGATACCTAGCGGGAGCTCCTACAATGAGCAGTTCTTC. Encoded protein: CAWIPSGSSYNEQFF. The chain joins TRBV30 to TRBJ2-1; TRBD2 matches at 10 bases. The CDR3 consists of 15 residues. Germline lookup yields CDR1 GTSNPN and CDR2 SVGIG (reference sequence). Trimming cost V 4 bases and J 0 bases; bases outside gene matches: 3.

The chain recombines TRBV19 with TRBJ2-3, with 7 bases aligning to TRBD2. This CDR3 has 16 residues. Germline trimming cut 2 bases from V and 1 base from J; bases unmatched to any gene: 6. From germline, CDR1 is LNHDA and CDR2 SQIVND (reference sequence). The CDR3 nucleotides read TGTGCCAGTAGTATAAGGCGGGAGCGGGGCACAGATACGCAGTATTTT. Translating it yields CASSIRRERGTDTQYF.

V and J are TRBV6-6 and TRBJ1-2; D remains ambiguous. V gave up 2 bases and J gave up 4 bases, with 11 bases separating them. Germline values: CDR1 MNHNY, CDR2 SVGAGI (reference sequence). The CDR3 has 14 residues. The CDR3 here is CASSYPGQIYGYTF. CDR3 nucleotides: TGTGCCAGCAGTTACCCTGGGCAGATCTATGGCTACACCTTC.

This clone came up a few times. V usage is TRBV10-3 and J usage is TRBJ1-2; TRBD1 might be the D (6 bases). Deletions cut 6 bases from V and 4 bases from J, with 18 bases between. This CDR3 is 15 amino acids long. The germline gives CDR1 ENHRY, CDR2 SYGVKD. CDR3 region: CAISPDRRPAYGYTF. In DNA form, the CDR3 reads TGTGCCATCAGCCCTGACAGGAGGCCGGCCTATGGCTACACCTTC.

The chain uses TRBV29-1 and TRBJ2-7, with 8 bases that match TRBD2. Germline V gives CDR1 SQVTM, CDR2 ANQGSEA. This CDR3 has 13 residues. V lost 4 bases and J lost 4; bases outside the gene matches: 6. The CDR3, as DNA: TGCAGCGTTGGGTTAGCGGGACCTTACGAGCAGTACTTC. Translated: CSVGLAGPYEQYF.

This sequence joins TRBV5-6 and TRBJ2-7; D is unresolved. The CDR3 totals 12 residues. Germline CDR1 SGHDT, CDR2 YYEEEE. Trimming shortened V by 4 bases and J by 5 bases, and 10 bases separated the two germline ends. CDR3 in amino acids: CASSVHHNEQYF. The CDR3 bases are TGTGCCAGCAGCGTACACCACAACGAGCAGTACTTC.